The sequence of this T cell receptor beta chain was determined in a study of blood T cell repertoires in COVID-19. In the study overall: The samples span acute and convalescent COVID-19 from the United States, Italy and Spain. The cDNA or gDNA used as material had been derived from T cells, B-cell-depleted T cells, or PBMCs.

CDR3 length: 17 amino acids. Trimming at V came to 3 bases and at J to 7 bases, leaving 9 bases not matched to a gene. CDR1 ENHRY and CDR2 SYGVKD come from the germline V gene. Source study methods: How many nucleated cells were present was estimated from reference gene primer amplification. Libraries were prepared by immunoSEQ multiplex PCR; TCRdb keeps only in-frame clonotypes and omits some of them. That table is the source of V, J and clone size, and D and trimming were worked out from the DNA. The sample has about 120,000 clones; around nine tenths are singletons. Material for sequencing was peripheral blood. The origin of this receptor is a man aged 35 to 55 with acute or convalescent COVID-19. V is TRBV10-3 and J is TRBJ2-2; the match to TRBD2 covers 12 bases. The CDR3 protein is CAISEERTSGAGGELFF. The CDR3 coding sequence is TGTGCCATCAGTGAAGAGAGGACTAGCGGGGCGGGCGGGGAGCTGTTTTTT.